These T cell receptor beta chains were read from a single sample in a study of early T cells in non-severe SARS-CoV-2 infection. TCRdb re-analysed the 5' RACE reads in MiXCR, keeping a single row per CDR3 protein. In the table there are roughly 75,000 distinct CDR3 sequences, about 12% of which are singletons. The sample taken for sequencing was whole blood. These receptors all stem from an adult who was a healthcare worker with PCR-confirmed SARS-CoV-2 infection or an uninfected control (not recorded which). Each CDR3 is given with its conserved first and last residue. D genes are given only for firm matches. Size is omitted from some rows. Given values are once, few, many or a class for expanded clones.

>few|TRBV18|TRBJ2-3|.
CASYGRRSDTQYF
TGTGCCAGCTACGGGCGGAGGTCAGATACGCAGTATTTT
>many|TRBV24-1|TRBJ2-2|.
CATQGSGELFF
TGTGCCACCCAAGGGTCCGGGGAGCTGTTTTTT
>many|TRBV2|TRBJ2-1|TRBD2
CASYFGSSGEYNEQFF
TGTGCCAGCTACTTCGGTTCTAGCGGGGAATACAATGAGCAGTTCTTC
>few|TRBV7-3|TRBJ2-3|.
CASSLTSGGRADTQYF
TGTGCCAGCAGCTTAACCAGCGGAGGCAGGGCAGATACGCAGTATTTT
>few|TRBV4-1|TRBJ1-4|TRBD1
CASSQDRDRAAEKLFF
TGCGCCAGCAGCCAAGATCGGGACAGGGCGGCTGAAAAACTGTTTTTT
>many|TRBV20-1|TRBJ1-5|TRBD1
CSGGQGGNQPQHF
TGCAGTGGAGGACAGGGGGGCAATCAGCCCCAGCATTTT
>few|TRBV10-3|TRBJ2-6|.
CAISSPSDASRVLTF
TGTGCCATCAGTTCCCCTTCAGACGCCTCCAGGGTCCTGACTTTC
>many|TRBV20-1|TRBJ2-7|.
CSARDGSVSSYEQYF
TGCAGTGCTAGAGATGGGAGCGTTAGCTCCTACGAGCAGTACTTC
>many|TRBV28|TRBJ1-1|.
CASSHPYTVNTEAFF
TGTGCCAGCAGTCATCCTTACACGGTGAACACTGAAGCTTTCTTT
>.|TRBV2|TRBJ1-1|TRBD1
CASTAGGTGGTEAFF
TGTGCCAGCACCGCAGGGGGGACAGGGGGCACTGAAGCTTTCTTT
>few|TRBV30|TRBJ2-7|.
CAWSVPSFAGMPYSYEQYF
TGTGCCTGGAGTGTACCCTCTTTTGCGGGGATGCCGTACTCCTACGAGCAGTACTTC
>few|TRBV20-1|TRBJ2-3|.
CSSGSLPGGSSFTSSTDTQYF
TGCAGTTCAGGGTCCCTCCCCGGTGGCAGTTCCTTTACTTCTAGCACAGATACGCAGTATTTT
>few|TRBV28|TRBJ2-7|.
CASSFKQGGRWEQYF
TGTGCCAGCAGTTTCAAACAGGGTGGTCGATGGGAGCAGTACTTC
>few|TRBV18|TRBJ2-1|TRBD2
CASSPPGGLAGVNEQFF
TGTGCCAGCTCACCACCGGGGGGACTAGCGGGAGTAAATGAGCAGTTCTTC
>few|TRBV7-6|TRBJ2-1|.
CASSLAGVTGEQFF
TGTGCCAGCAGCTTAGCAGGCGTAACTGGTGAGCAGTTCTTC
>few|TRBV7-2|TRBJ2-5|.
CASTPGPAVETQYF
TGTGCCAGTACTCCGGGCCCCGCTGTAGAGACCCAGTACTTC
>many|TRBV28|TRBJ2-7|TRBD1
CASGGADRRASYEQYF
TGTGCCAGCGGAGGAGCGGACAGGCGGGCTTCCTACGAGCAGTACTTC
>.|TRBV15|TRBJ2-5|.
CATSSWGGGIQETQYF
TGTGCCACCAGCTCCTGGGGCGGGGGCATCCAAGAGACCCAGTACTTC
>.|TRBV7-2|TRBJ1-2|TRBD1
CASSSLDRAYGYTF
TGTGCCAGCAGCTCCCTAGACAGGGCTTATGGCTACACCTTC
>few|TRBV20-1|TRBJ2-2|.
CSARGTTRTGELFF
TGCAGTGCTAGAGGGACCACAAGAACCGGGGAGCTGTTTTTT
>many|TRBV29-1|TRBJ2-1|TRBD1
CSVEGGTGADEQFF
TGCAGCGTTGAAGGGGGGACAGGGGCCGATGAGCAGTTCTTC
>.|TRBV7-8|TRBJ2-3|TRBD2
CASSSPLAEITDTQYF
TGTGCCAGCAGCTCCCCACTAGCGGAAATCACAGATACGCAGTATTTT
>.|TRBV7-9|TRBJ1-5|.
CASSLGTVNQPQHF
TGTGCCAGCAGCTTAGGGACAGTCAATCAGCCCCAGCATTTT
>.|TRBV20-1|TRBJ1-1|TRBD1
CSARVRTGGTEAFF
TGCAGTGCTAGAGTCAGGACAGGGGGGACTGAAGCTTTCTTT
>many|TRBV20-1|TRBJ1-2|.
CSVSSMGQFSAGYTF
TGCAGTGTTTCTTCCATGGGACAATTCTCCGCTGGCTACACCTTC
>few|TRBV29-1|TRBJ1-2|TRBD1
CSVRQGSNYGYTF
TGCAGCGTCCGACAGGGGTCTAACTATGGCTACACCTTC
>many|TRBV5-1|TRBJ1-3|.
CASSYGNTIYF
TGCGCCAGCAGCTATGGAAACACCATATATTTT
>many|TRBV10-3|TRBJ2-7|.
CAISDQDSSYEQYF
TGTGCCATCAGTGACCAGGATAGCTCCTACGAGCAGTACTTC
>many|TRBV27|TRBJ2-3|.
CASSSLPPDTQYF
TGTGCCAGCAGTTCCCTCCCCCCAGATACGCAGTATTTT
>.|TRBV2|TRBJ2-1|TRBD1
CASSGSEFGQGGEGEQFF
TGTGCCAGCAGTGGTTCCGAGTTTGGACAAGGGGGCGAGGGTGAGCAGTTCTTC
>few|TRBV29-1|TRBJ2-3|.
CSATSADTQYF
TGCAGCGCGACTAGTGCAGATACGCAGTATTTT
>many|TRBV30|TRBJ2-7|TRBD2
CAWSGQAGAYEQYF
TGTGCCTGGAGTGGACAAGCGGGGGCCTACGAGCAGTACTTC
>few|TRBV28|TRBJ2-1|.
CASNFISGLLSNEQFF
TGTGCCAGCAATTTTATCAGCGGGCTCCTGTCCAATGAGCAGTTCTTC
>.|TRBV29-1|TRBJ2-5|TRBD2
CSVEPSGRGGTQYF
TGCAGCGTTGAGCCTAGCGGGAGGGGAGGGACCCAGTACTTC
>few|TRBV28|TRBJ2-3|.
CASSSSPDDETDTQYF
TGTGCCAGCAGTTCCTCGCCAGATGATGAGACAGATACGCAGTATTTT
>many|TRBV6-1|TRBJ1-1|.
CASSFGTVNTEAFF
TGTGCCAGCAGCTTTGGGACTGTTAACACTGAAGCTTTCTTT
>many|TRBV7-2|TRBJ2-2|TRBD1
CASSLFGFRQGRRTGELFF
TGTGCCAGCAGCTTATTCGGCTTTAGACAGGGTAGACGCACCGGGGAGCTGTTTTTT
>.|TRBV30|TRBJ1-5|.
CAWSGENLQPQHF
TGTGCCTGGAGTGGAGAAAACCTTCAGCCCCAGCATTTT
>medium-sized|TRBV29-1|TRBJ2-2|TRBD1
CSVEGQGETGELFF
TGCAGCGTTGAGGGACAGGGTGAAACCGGGGAGCTGTTTTTT
>.|TRBV7-9|TRBJ2-1|TRBD2
CASSFPLAGGDEQFF
TGTGCCAGCAGCTTTCCCCTAGCGGGAGGGGATGAGCAGTTCTTC
>many|TRBV5-6|TRBJ1-3|.
CASRGRASSGNTIYF
TGTGCCAGCAGGGGCCGTGCCTCCTCTGGAAACACCATATATTTT
>few|TRBV7-9|TRBJ2-7|.
CASSLIRDFSYEQYF
TGTGCCAGCAGCTTGATCCGGGACTTCTCCTACGAGCAGTACTTC
>few|TRBV6-5|TRBJ2-2|.
CASSYVGAETGELFF
TGTGCCAGCAGTTACGTGGGAGCAGAAACCGGGGAGCTGTTTTTT
>few|TRBV5-1|TRBJ2-1|.
CASSLEGLASYNEQFF
TGCGCCAGCAGCTTGGAGGGGCTAGCCTCCTACAATGAGCAGTTCTTC
>many|TRBV7-3|TRBJ2-3|.
CASSPRAGTDTQYF
TGTGCCAGCTCCCCGAGGGCGGGCACAGATACGCAGTATTTT
>many|TRBV28|TRBJ1-3|TRBD1
CASNTPGTGVHTIYF
TGTGCCAGCAATACCCCCGGGACAGGGGTCCACACCATATATTTT
>.|TRBV13|TRBJ2-3|.
CASSLETGPDGSQYF
TGTGCCAGCAGCTTAGAAACAGGGCCAGATGGCTCGCAGTATTTT
>many|TRBV3-1|TRBJ1-5|TRBD1
CASSHHLGGQPQHF
TGTGCCAGCAGCCACCACCTAGGGGGCCAGCCCCAGCATTTT
>many|TRBV12-3/TRBV12-4|TRBJ2-1|.
CASSSQWGEQFF
TGTGCCAGCAGTTCCCAATGGGGGGAGCAGTTCTTC
>few|TRBV5-1|TRBJ1-1|.
CASSPFTSNTEAFF
TGCGCCAGCAGCCCATTCACATCGAACACTGAAGCTTTCTTT